The T cell receptor (beta chain) described here comes from a study of graft-versus-host responses after intestinal transplantation. The wider study: All recipients were transplanted with multivisceral, liver-intestinal, or isolated intestinal grafts. For two to four years after anti-thymocyte globulin induction, all recipients took tacrolimus and steroids.

General observations from the study: Detected in recipient marrow were GvH clones, some of which were first observed in ileum or blood. Early after transplant, HvG declines were associated with peak levels of circulating GvH clones.

A remark on this clone: Its antigen is unknown.

Clones were sequenced by immunoSEQ multiplex PCR, and TCRdb holds only the in-frame ones, with some missing. The repertoire holds roughly 29,000 clones, with 70% to 90% as singletons. Germline assignment: CDR1 SGHRS and CDR2 YFSETQ. Trimming pared 4 bases from V and 6 bases from J, leaving 10 bases between. The CDR3 length is 12 residues. The rearrangement links TRBV5-1 to TRBJ1-1; the D gene is possibly TRBD1 (6 bases). The specimen comprised PBMCs, sampled around 62 weeks after intestinal transplantation. This clonotype originated in a human patient who received an intestinal transplant, so some T cells may come from the graft donor. CDR3 sequence: CASSLGGPEAFF. CDR3 bases: TGCGCCAGCAGCCTGGGGGGGCCTGAAGCTTTCTTT.